Presented here are 4 T cell receptor beta chains from one specimen sequenced in a study of cytotoxic CD8 clonotypes in ibrutinib-treated CLL. TCRdb's copy holds only in-frame clones and misses some; the assay was immunoSEQ multiplex PCR. The table shows approximately 23,000 clones, with roughly four fifths occurring only once. The specimen comprised PBMCs, sampled before ibrutinib treatment. The receptor set was obtained from a human donor with chronic lymphocytic leukemia.

The V gene is TRBV7-7, the J gene TRBJ1-1; D uncertain. V shed 5 bases and J shed 5 bases, with 12 bases lying between them. Germline V lookup: CDR1 SSHAT, CDR2 FNYEAQ (reference sequence). This CDR3 region has 13 residues. As DNA, the CDR3 is TGTGCCAGCAGCCGAGCCCTGGGGACTGAAGCTTTCTTT. Encoded protein: CASSRALGTEAFF.

This clone was counted a single time. V and J are TRBV18 and TRBJ2-1; no firm D call. The CDR3 runs to 15 residues. V was shortened by 8 bases and J by 4 bases, with 18 bases between the two germline ends. The germline V gene has CDR1 KGHSH and CDR2 LQKENI. CDR3 coding DNA: TGTGCCAGCCAGTCGTATGGTCGGACGTACAATGAGCAGTTCTTC. This codes for CASQSYGRTYNEQFF.

This clone has just a few counts. The genes are TRBV4-2 and TRBJ2-1; either TRBD1 or TRBD2 may supply D (5 bases each). This CDR3 has 16 amino acids. Germline V gene lookup returns CDR1 LGHNA and CDR2 YNFKEQ. V lost 6 bases and J 2 bases, leaving 17 bases between the germline ends. CDR3 DNA sequence: TGTGCCAGCAGTCCCCTCGTGGGGGAGACCTACAATGAGCAGTTCTTC. It translates to CASSPLVGETYNEQFF.

In DNA, the CDR3 is TGTGCCAGCAGCGTGGGGAGCTCCTACGAGCAGTACTTC. This translates into CASSVGSSYEQYF. J is TRBJ2-7 and V is TRBV7-3; a weak D match, TRBD2 (5 bases). The germline gives CDR1 SGHTA, CDR2 FQGTGA. The CDR3 extends over 13 amino acids. Trimming removed 5 bases at V and 0 bases at J, with 8 bases between.